Described below is a single T cell receptor beta chain sequence and its context. The sample originates from a study of blood T cell repertoires in COVID-19. Sequencing was performed with immunoSEQ multiplex PCR; in TCRdb, only in-frame clones are kept and a portion is missing. In the table there are 100,000 or so clones, 80% to 95% of which are singletons. Enrollment of patients from Seattle took place during active infection, with longitudinal follow-up. The clonotype was recovered from a woman aged 45-65 years with COVID-19, enrolled during active disease. The sequencing input was peripheral blood.

CDR3 sequence reads: CASSPGGTGDFYGYTF. CDR3 sequence (DNA): TGTGCCAGCAGCCCCGGGGGAACAGGGGACTTCTATGGCTACACCTTC. The V call is TRBV3-1 (or the pseudogene TRBV3-2), the J call TRBJ1-2, with 7 bases identical to TRBD1. The CDR3 is 16 amino acids. Germline V lookup: CDR1 LGHDT, CDR2 YNNKEL (reference sequence). J gave up 4 bases and V 4 bases, and 12 bases lay outside the gene matches.